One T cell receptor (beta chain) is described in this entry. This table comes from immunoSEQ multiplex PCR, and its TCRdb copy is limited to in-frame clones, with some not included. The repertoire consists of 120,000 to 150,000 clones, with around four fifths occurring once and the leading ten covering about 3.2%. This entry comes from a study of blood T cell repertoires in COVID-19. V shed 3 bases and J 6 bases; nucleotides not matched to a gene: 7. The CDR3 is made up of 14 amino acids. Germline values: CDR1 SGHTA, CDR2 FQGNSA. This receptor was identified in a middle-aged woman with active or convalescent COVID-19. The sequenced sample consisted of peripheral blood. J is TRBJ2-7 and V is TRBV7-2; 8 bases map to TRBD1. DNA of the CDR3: TGTGCCAGCAGCTTCATAAGGACAGGGCCCGAGCAGTACTTC. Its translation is CASSFIRTGPEQYF.